The sequence of this T cell receptor (beta chain) was determined in a study of blood T cell repertoires in COVID-19. Clones were read by immunoSEQ multiplex PCR, and TCRdb kept only the in-frame ones, dropping some. The sample holds tens of thousands of clones; roughly 86% are singletons and the top ten take about 7%. The sequence was collected from a man aged 45-65 years with active or convalescent COVID-19. Material for sequencing was peripheral blood.

In nucleotides, the CDR3 is TGTGCCAGCAGCCCGACAGGTGCCCAACTAGAAGCTTTCTTT. Translated, it gives CASSPTGAQLEAFF. The chain recombines TRBV6-5 with TRBJ1-1; D is perhaps TRBD1 (6 bases). V was shortened by 6 bases and J by 8 bases, with 19 bases between the two germline ends. Germline CDR1 MNHEY, CDR2 SVGAGI. The CDR3 contains 14 residues.